This T cell receptor beta chain was found in a study of vaccination and CD4 T cells after COVID-19. This clonotype came up a few times. Its antigen remains unidentified. Treatment: roughly 11-day PBMC culture with coronavirus spike peptide pools or control peptides (ViraFEST assay). CD4+ T cells of the unexposed donor were collected before the COVID-19 pandemic (2011-2018). This CDR3 is built from 17 residues. Trimming at V came to 5 bases and at J to 6 bases, leaving 6 bases not matched to a gene. The germline V gene encodes CDR1 MRHNA and CDR2 SNTAGT. Oncomine TCR Beta short-read sequencing was applied to DNA from cultured CD4+ T cells. Someone extracted genomic DNA from cultured CD4+ T cells. MiXCR, applied by TCRdb to the PCR reads, yields one record per CDR3 protein. The sample lists approximately 9,800 distinct CDR3 sequences, about 30% seen once, with approximately 22% in the top ten.

The receptor was isolated from a human donor in good health. Sample: CD4+ T cells from blood, cultured in vitro. The chain uses TRBV6-4 and TRBJ2-2; 16 bases are shared with TRBD2. The CDR3 loop is CASSQGLAGGPAGELFF. CDR3 nucleotides: TGTGCCAGCAGTCAGGGACTAGCGGGAGGGCCGGCCGGGGAGCTGTTTTTT.